This entry concerns a single T cell receptor (beta chain). Its antigen is unknown. This sample is part of a study of response to subunit inactivated influenza vaccine. Findings of the study overall: New T cells are recruited in small numbers by each seasonal influenza vaccination, according to the authors' suggestion.

CDR1 and CDR2 from the germline V gene are LGHDT and YNNKEL (reference sequence). This CDR3 comprises 17 residues. V lost 1 base and J lost 0, with 10 bases in between. In TCRdb, the RT-PCR reads were re-called with MiXCR into one record per CDR3 protein. This table has 160,000 or so distinct CDR3 sequences, about a tenth appearing once. The chain is built from TRBV3-1 and TRBJ2-6; no clear D. The source of this sequence is a middle-aged man who received an inactivated influenza vaccine. The source material was non-naive T cells sorted from PBMCs, sampled 45 days after vaccination. CDR3 sequence (DNA): TGTGCCAGCAGCCAAGTCCTATCTACCTCTGGGGCCAACGTCCTGACTTTC. Its protein product is CASSQVLSTSGANVLTF. Combining the CDR3 with reference TRBV3-1 and TRBJ2-6 gives the whole variable domain DTAVSQTPKYLVTQMGNDKSIKCEQNLGHDTMYWYKQDSKKFLKIMFSYNNKELIINETVPNRFSPKSPDKAHLNLHINSLELGDSAVYFCASSQVLSTSGANVLTFGAGSRLTVL.